The 18 T cell receptor beta chains reported below all come from one sample, sequenced in a study of T cell changes during pregnancy in multiple sclerosis. The table came from immunoSEQ multiplex PCR; TCRdb's copy has only in-frame clones and leaves some out. The data show fewer than 60,000 clones, 92% seen once. The sequences come from CD4+ T cells from peripheral blood mononuclear cells, collected after pregnancy. Source of these receptors: a female donor with multiple sclerosis, enrolled in a pregnancy study.

The chain is built from TRBV19 and TRBJ1-6; TRBD1 agrees at 7 bases. V trimming: 0 bases; J trimming: 11 bases; junction bases outside the gene matches: 10. CDR3 size: 16 residues. Germline CDR1 LNHDA, CDR2 SQIVND (reference sequence). The CDR3 spells CASSIDSTGFLAPLHF. CDR3 in DNA: TGTGCCAGTAGTATAGACTCGACAGGGTTTCTGGCACCCCTCCACTTT. Filled out from reference TRBV19 and TRBJ1-6, the complete variable domain reads DGGITQSPKYLFRKEGQNVTLSCEQNLNHDAMYWYRQDPGQGLRLIYYSQIVNDFQKGDIAEGYSVSREKKESFPLTVTSAQKNPTAFYLCASSIDSTGFLAPLHFGNGTRLTVT.

This clone has just a few counts. The chain recombines TRBV4-1 with TRBJ2-3; 7 bases line up with TRBD1. V lost 4 bases, J lost 2 bases, and 15 bases stayed unmatched. This CDR3 comprises 18 residues. The V gene's germline CDR1 is MGHRA and CDR2 YSYEKL. The CDR3, as DNA: TGCGCCAGCAGCCTCCACAGGGGAAGTCAACTGTCCACAGATACGCAGTATTTT. Its protein product is CASSLHRGSQLSTDTQYF.

This chain connects TRBV5-4 to TRBJ1-2, with unresolved D. This CDR3 has 14 residues. Trimming took off 0 bases at V and 4 bases at J, with 10 bases between the two ends. Looked up from germline, CDR1 is SGHNT and CDR2 is YYREEE (reference sequence). As DNA, the CDR3 is TGTGCCAGCAGCTTGGAAGAGGGTCCCTATGGCTACACCTTC. Amino acid sequence: CASSLEEGPYGYTF.

The rearrangement links TRBV5-4 to TRBJ2-1, with TRBD2 matching 9 bases. Trimming removed 4 bases from V and 4 bases from J; junction bases left unmatched: 9. This CDR3 has 16 residues. Germline V gene sequence: CDR1 SGHNT, CDR2 YYREEE (reference sequence). The CDR3 loop reads CASSRGGAGGYNEQFF. DNA of the CDR3: TGTGCCAGCAGCCGCGGCGGGGCGGGGGGGTACAATGAGCAGTTCTTC.

The chain carries TRBV7-6 and TRBJ1-4; 7 bases map to TRBD1. The germline V gene encodes CDR1 SGHVS and CDR2 FNYEAQ. With 5 bases clipped from V and 3 bases from J, the junction kept 3 bases outside the gene matches. This CDR3 is 14 amino acids long. This chain's CDR3 is CASSPTGPNEKLFF. For the CDR3, the DNA is TGTGCCAGCAGCCCGACAGGGCCTAATGAAAAACTGTTTTTT.

This clone was seen a few times. The rearrangement uses TRBV5-4 and TRBJ2-7; D uncertain. The germline gives CDR1 SGHNT, CDR2 YYREEE (reference sequence). The CDR3 covers 14 residues. V was shortened by 0 bases and J by 3 bases, with 10 bases between the two germline ends. The chain's CDR3 is CASSLALGSYEQYF. In DNA form, the CDR3 reads TGTGCCAGCAGCTTGGCGCTTGGCAGCTACGAGCAGTACTTC.

This rearrangement joins TRBV5-1 to TRBJ2-2, with D possibly TRBD1 on 6 matching bases. CDR3 length: 16 residues. Trimming left V 3 bases short and J 6 bases short, with 18 bases between. The germline V gene has CDR1 SGHRS and CDR2 YFSETQ. CDR3 residues: CASSSGPASGAGELFF. As DNA, the CDR3 is TGCGCCAGCAGCTCGGGACCGGCGTCAGGGGCCGGGGAGCTGTTTTTT.

The chain employs TRBV19 and TRBJ2-7, with 9 bases lining up with TRBD1. CDR1 is LNHDA, CDR2 SQIVND, per germline (reference sequence). The ends lost 6 bases at V and 3 bases at J; junction bases unmatched: 9. CDR3 length equals 15 residues. The CDR3 protein is CASSAPNRGLYEQYF. DNA for the CDR3: TGTGCCAGTAGCGCACCTAACAGGGGGCTCTACGAGCAGTACTTC.

The CDR3 region has the DNA TGTGCCTTCCTACTCGTCCGTGGACTGTTTTTT. Its translation: CAFLLVRGLFF. The rearrangement links TRBV30 to TRBJ1-4; D is undetermined. The CDR3 runs 11 residues. Germline V lookup: CDR1 GTSNPN, CDR2 SVGIG (reference sequence). V was pared by 7 bases and J by 13 bases, with 16 bases between.

As to this clone: A junction end diverges from the germline sequence, so it may reflect a read error. This chain joins TRBV5-1 and TRBJ2-3, with TRBD1 matching 9 bases. Germline CDR1 and CDR2: SGHRS and YFSETQ. This CDR3 has 13 amino acids. The CDR3 nucleotides are TGCGCCAGCAGCTTGGCCGGGGACAGGGAAAGGGATTTT. Translating gives CASSLAGDRERDF.

The rearrangement joins TRBV7-3 to TRBJ1-6; 9 bases are shared with TRBD1. The germline V gene encodes CDR1 SGHTA and CDR2 FQGTGA. V was pared by 3 bases and J by 6 bases, with 3 bases of the junction left unmatched. This CDR3 region has 15 residues. The CDR3 spells CASSFSGQGNSPLHF. The CDR3 DNA reads TGTGCCAGCAGCTTCTCGGGACAGGGTAATTCACCCCTCCACTTT.

The CDR3 is CASSLGQQETQYF. CDR3 coding DNA: TGTGCCAGCAGCTTAGGACAGCAAGAGACCCAGTACTTC. The chain couples TRBV7-2 to TRBJ2-5; D is perhaps TRBD1 (5 bases). The CDR3 is 13 residues long. The germline V gene has CDR1 SGHTA and CDR2 FQGNSA. Trimming took 1 base from V and 2 from J, leaving 5 bases between them.

V and J are TRBV5-1 and TRBJ2-5; D gene unclear. Between the trimmed V and J ends, which lost 0 bases and 5 bases, there was a span of 5 bases. From germline, CDR1 is SGHRS and CDR2 YFSETQ. This CDR3 is built from 12 residues. CDR3 loop: CASSLDLETQYF. CDR3 sequence (DNA): TGCGCCAGCAGCTTGGATCTCGAGACCCAGTACTTC.

The V gene is TRBV7-8, the J gene TRBJ2-1; D unclear. The V end lost 4 bases, the J end lost 3 bases, and 13 bases lay between the germline ends. There are 15 residues in the CDR3. The germline CDR1 and CDR2 sequences are SGHVS and FQNEAQ. Here the CDR3 reads CASSSRRSLYNEQFF. In DNA form, the CDR3 reads TGTGCCAGCAGCTCCCGACGGAGCCTCTACAATGAGCAGTTCTTC. Variable domain in full (rest from reference TRBV7-8 and TRBJ2-1): GAGVSQSPRYKVAKRGQDVALRCDPISGHVSLFWYQQALGQGPEFLTYFQNEAQLDKSGLPSDRFFAERPEGSVSTLKIQRTQQEDSAVYLCASSSRRSLYNEQFFGPGTRLTVL.

The chain couples TRBV7-6 to TRBJ2-3, with D possibly matching TRBD2 (5 bases). The ends were cut back, 5 bases at V and 0 bases at J, with 15 bases in the middle. The CDR3 is 16 residues long. Germline-derived CDR1 and CDR2 are SGHVS and FNYEAQ. This CDR3 is CASSLIERVSTDTQYF. CDR3 bases: TGTGCCAGCAGCCTAATCGAGAGGGTTAGCACAGATACGCAGTATTTT.

This chain uses TRBV12-5 with TRBJ2-2; 8 bases fit TRBD2. Germline CDR1 and CDR2: LGHNT and FRNRAP. After removal of 6 bases from V and 4 bases from J, the junction contained 4 bases not matched to a gene. The CDR3 contains 14 residues. The CDR3 coding sequence is TGTGCTAGTGGGCTGAGCGGGAGCACCGGGGAGCTGTTTTTT. This codes for CASGLSGSTGELFF.

V and J are TRBV7-3 and TRBJ2-5, with 7 bases fitting TRBD1. The junction had 2 bases not matched to a gene; V was cut back by 6 bases and J by 1 base. Germline V CDR1 and CDR2: SGHTA, FQGTGA. The CDR3 runs 13 residues. CDR3: CASSGTAQETQYF. For the CDR3, the DNA is TGTGCCAGCAGTGGGACAGCCCAAGAGACCCAGTACTTC.

This clone was seen a handful of times. This chain connects TRBV5-4 to TRBJ2-1, with D perhaps matching TRBD1 (6 bases). Trimming cost V 1 base and J 5 bases, with 13 bases left between them. This CDR3 comprises 15 residues. Germline lookup yields CDR1 SGHNT and CDR2 YYREEE (reference sequence). This CDR3 reads CASSLQGSINNEQFF. The DNA of the CDR3 is TGTGCCAGCAGCTTGCAGGGGTCGATTAACAATGAGCAGTTCTTC.